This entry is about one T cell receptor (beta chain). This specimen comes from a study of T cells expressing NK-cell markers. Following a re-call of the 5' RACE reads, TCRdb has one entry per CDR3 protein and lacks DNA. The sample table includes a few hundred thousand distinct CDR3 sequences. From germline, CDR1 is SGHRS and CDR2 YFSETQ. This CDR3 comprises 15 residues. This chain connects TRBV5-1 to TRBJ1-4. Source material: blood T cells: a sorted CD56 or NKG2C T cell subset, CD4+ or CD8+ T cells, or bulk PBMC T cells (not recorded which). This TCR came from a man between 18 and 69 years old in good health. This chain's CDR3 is CASRTNPAGGEKLFF.